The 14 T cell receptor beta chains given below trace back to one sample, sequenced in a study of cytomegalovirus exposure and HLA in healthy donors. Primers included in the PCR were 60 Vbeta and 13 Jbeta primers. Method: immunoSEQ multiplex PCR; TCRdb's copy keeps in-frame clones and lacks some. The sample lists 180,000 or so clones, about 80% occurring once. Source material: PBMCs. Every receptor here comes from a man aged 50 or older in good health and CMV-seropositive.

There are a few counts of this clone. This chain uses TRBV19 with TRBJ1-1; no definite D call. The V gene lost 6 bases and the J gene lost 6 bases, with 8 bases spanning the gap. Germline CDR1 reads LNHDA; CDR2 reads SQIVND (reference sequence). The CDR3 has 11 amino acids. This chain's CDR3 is CASRLGAEAFF. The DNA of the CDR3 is TGTGCCAGTAGATTAGGAGCTGAAGCTTTCTTT.

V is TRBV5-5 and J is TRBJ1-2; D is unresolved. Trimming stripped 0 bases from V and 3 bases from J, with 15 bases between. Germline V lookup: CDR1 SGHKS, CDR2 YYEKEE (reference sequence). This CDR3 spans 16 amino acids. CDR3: CASSLDALWQDYGYTF. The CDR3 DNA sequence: TGTGCCAGCAGCTTGGACGCCCTCTGGCAGGACTATGGCTACACCTTC.

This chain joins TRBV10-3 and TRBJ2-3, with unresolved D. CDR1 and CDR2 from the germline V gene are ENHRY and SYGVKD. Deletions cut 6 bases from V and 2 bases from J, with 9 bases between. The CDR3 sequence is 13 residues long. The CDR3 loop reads CAIRASPTDTQYF. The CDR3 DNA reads TGTGCCATCAGAGCTAGTCCCACAGATACGCAGTATTTT.

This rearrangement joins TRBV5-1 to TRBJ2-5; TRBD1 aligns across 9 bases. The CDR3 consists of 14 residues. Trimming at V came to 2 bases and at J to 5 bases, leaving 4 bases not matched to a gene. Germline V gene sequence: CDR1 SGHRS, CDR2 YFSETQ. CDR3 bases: TGCGCCAGCAGCTTAGGGACAGGGCTCGAGACCCAGTACTTC. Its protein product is CASSLGTGLETQYF.

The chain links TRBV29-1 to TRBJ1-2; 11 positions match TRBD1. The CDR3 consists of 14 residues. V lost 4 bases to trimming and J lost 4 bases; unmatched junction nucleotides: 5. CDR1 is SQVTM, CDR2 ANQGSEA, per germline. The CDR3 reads CSVVRDRGAYGYTF. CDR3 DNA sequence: TGCAGCGTTGTCCGGGACAGGGGGGCCTATGGCTACACCTTC.

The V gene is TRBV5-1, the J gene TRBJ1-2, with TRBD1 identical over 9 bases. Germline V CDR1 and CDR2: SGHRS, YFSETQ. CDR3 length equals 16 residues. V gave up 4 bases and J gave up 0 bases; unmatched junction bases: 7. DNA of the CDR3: TGCGCCAGCAGCAGGTTGGGACAGGGAACTAACTATGGCTACACCTTC. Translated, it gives CASSRLGQGTNYGYTF.

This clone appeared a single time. CDR3 sequence (DNA): TGTGCCAGCAGTTTACCCCTCCTAGACAGGTTACTTACTAATTCACCCCTCCACTTT. It yields the protein CASSLPLLDRLLTNSPLHF. This chain connects TRBV28 to TRBJ1-6; tentatively, D is TRBD1 (6 bases). Germline CDR1 and CDR2: MDHEN and SYDVKM. Trimming shortened V by 2 bases and J by 6 bases, and 23 bases separated the two germline ends. CDR3 length equals 19 residues.

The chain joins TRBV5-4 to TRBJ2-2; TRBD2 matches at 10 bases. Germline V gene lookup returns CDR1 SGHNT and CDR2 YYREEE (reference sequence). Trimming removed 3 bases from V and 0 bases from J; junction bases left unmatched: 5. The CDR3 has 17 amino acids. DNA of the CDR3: TGTGCCAGCAGCTCCCTAGCGGGGGCCACGAACACCGGGGAGCTGTTTTTT. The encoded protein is CASSSLAGATNTGELFF.

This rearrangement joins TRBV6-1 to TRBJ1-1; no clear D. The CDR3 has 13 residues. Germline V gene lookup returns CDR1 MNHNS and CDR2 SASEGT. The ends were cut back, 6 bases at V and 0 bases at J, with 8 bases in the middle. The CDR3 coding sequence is TGTGCCAGCAGCGAGAGGCTGAACACTGAAGCTTTCTTT. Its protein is CASSERLNTEAFF.

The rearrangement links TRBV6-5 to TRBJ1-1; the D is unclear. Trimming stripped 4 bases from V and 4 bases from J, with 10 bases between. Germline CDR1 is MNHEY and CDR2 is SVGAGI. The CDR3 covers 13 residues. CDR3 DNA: TGTGCCAGCAGTTTCAAAGGACTCACTGAAGCTTTCTTT. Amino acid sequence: CASSFKGLTEAFF.

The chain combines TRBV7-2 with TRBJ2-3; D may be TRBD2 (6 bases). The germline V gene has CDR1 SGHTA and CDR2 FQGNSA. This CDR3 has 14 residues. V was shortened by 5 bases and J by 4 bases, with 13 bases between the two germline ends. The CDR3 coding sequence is TGTGCCAGCAGCGCCCAGGGACTTTCAGATACGCAGTATTTT. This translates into CASSAQGLSDTQYF.

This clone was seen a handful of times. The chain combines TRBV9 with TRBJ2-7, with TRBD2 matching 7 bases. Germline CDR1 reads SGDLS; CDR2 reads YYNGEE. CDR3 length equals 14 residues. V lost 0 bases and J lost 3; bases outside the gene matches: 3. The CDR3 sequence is CASSVGGEGYEQYF. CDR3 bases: TGTGCCAGCAGCGTAGGGGGGGAGGGCTACGAGCAGTACTTC.

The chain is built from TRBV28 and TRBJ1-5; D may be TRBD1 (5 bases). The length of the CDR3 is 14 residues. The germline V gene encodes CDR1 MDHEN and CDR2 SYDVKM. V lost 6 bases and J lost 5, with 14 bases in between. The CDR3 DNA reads TGTGCCAGCAGACCCCCACAGGACCATCAGCCCCAGCATTTT. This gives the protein CASRPPQDHQPQHF.

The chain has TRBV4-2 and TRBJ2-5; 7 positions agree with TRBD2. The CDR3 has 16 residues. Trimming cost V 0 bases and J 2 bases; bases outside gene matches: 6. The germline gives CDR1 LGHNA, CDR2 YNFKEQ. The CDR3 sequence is CASSQEKGAGQETQYF. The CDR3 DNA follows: TGTGCCAGCAGCCAAGAAAAGGGAGCGGGGCAAGAGACCCAGTACTTC.